Each of the 9 T cell receptor beta chains below was sequenced from the same sample in a study of metastatic and nonmetastatic thyroid tumors. All patients were treatment-naive before thyroid surgery. Through MiXCR, TCRdb re-clonotyped the PCR reads. This sample has about 10,000 clones, with around 30% found just once. The material sequenced was tumor tissue. Receptors originate from a female donor with papillary thyroid cancer or a benign thyroid nodule (not recorded which). Some clones in this sample may be carry-over from other donors' samples.

By share of the sample, this clone is medium-sized. The chain is built from TRBV6-1 and TRBJ1-5, with a weak D call TRBD1 (6 bases). Trimming removed 6 bases at V and 9 bases at J, with 15 bases between. Germline V lookup: CDR1 MNHNS, CDR2 SASEGT. The CDR3 has 13 residues. CDR3 sequence (DNA): TGTGCCAGCAGCCCCCCAACAGGGTCGCCCCAGCATTTT. It is translated as CASSPPTGSPQHF.

The chain uses TRBV6-2 or TRBV6-3 and TRBJ2-7, with a tentative D call TRBD2 (6 bases). V lost 11 bases, J lost 9 bases, and 8 bases lay in between. The CDR3 runs to 8 residues. Germline-derived CDR1 and CDR2 are MNHEY and SVGEGT. The CDR3 DNA reads TGTGCCGCTAGCGTGCAGTACTTC. Amino acid sequence: CAASVQYF.

The chain combines TRBV20-1 with TRBJ1-2, with 7 bases that match TRBD1. Trimming at V came to 2 bases and at J to 3 bases, leaving 0 bases not matched to a gene. Germline V gene data show CDR1 as DFQATT and CDR2 as SNEGSKA (reference sequence). This CDR3 has 12 residues. Here the CDR3 DNA reads TGCAGTGCTAGACAGGGGGACTATGGCTACACCTTC. Encoded protein: CSARQGDYGYTF.

This sequence joins TRBV28 and TRBJ2-2; 7 bases are a match to TRBD2. The CDR3 loop spans 19 amino acids. Germline V gene sequence: CDR1 MDHEN, CDR2 SYDVKM. Trimming at V came to 5 bases and at J to 4 bases, leaving 19 bases not matched to a gene. The CDR3 DNA reads TGTGCCAGCAGTGGTAGACTTCCGACTAGCCGAAAGGGCACCGGGGAGCTGTTTTTT. Translated: CASSGRLPTSRKGTGELFF.

This clone was detected ten times or more. This chain joins TRBV9 and TRBJ1-1; D might be TRBD1 (6 bases). V lost 4 bases to trimming and J lost 7 bases, with 14 bases between them. CDR1 and CDR2 from the germline V gene are SGDLS and YYNGEE. CDR3 length: 13 amino acids. The CDR3 DNA reads TGTGCCAGCAGCCAAGGGACAAGGAATGAAGCTTTCTTT. It encodes CASSQGTRNEAFF.

This clone is deemed medium-sized. The chain links TRBV20-1 to TRBJ1-5; a possible D gene is TRBD1 (6 bases). The CDR3 sequence is 15 residues long. V was trimmed by 6 bases and J by 1 base, leaving 16 bases between them. Germline V CDR1 and CDR2: DFQATT, SNEGSKA (reference sequence). The CDR3 protein is CSAKPRGGSNQPQHF. The DNA for the CDR3 is TGCAGTGCCAAACCTAGGGGGGGCAGCAATCAGCCCCAGCATTTT.

Sample share makes this clone medium-sized. V and J are TRBV20-1 and TRBJ2-3; 10 nucleotides match TRBD2. The CDR3 runs 13 residues. The germline V gene has CDR1 DFQATT and CDR2 SNEGSKA (reference sequence). CDR3 DNA: TGCAGCGCAAGCGGGAGGGTGACAGATACGCAGTATTTT. It specifies CSASGRVTDTQYF.

In its sample, this clone ranks as medium-sized. The rearrangement joins TRBV20-1 to TRBJ2-2, with D possibly TRBD2 on 5 matching bases. There are 15 residues in the CDR3. Trimming left V 1 base short and J 6 bases short, with 15 bases between. Germline CDR1 is DFQATT and CDR2 is SNEGSKA (reference sequence). Here the CDR3 DNA reads TGCAGTGCTAGAGTGGCCCTAGCATCGGCCGGGGAGCTGTTTTTT. Protein product: CSARVALASAGELFF.

The count of this clone is one. The chain combines TRBV5-6 with TRBJ1-5; 11 positions match TRBD1. The CDR3 is made up of 16 amino acids. J was trimmed by 6 bases and V by 9 bases; bases with no gene match: 14. CDR1 and CDR2 from the germline V gene are SGHDT and YYEEEE. For the CDR3, the DNA is TGTGCCATCATCAGCTACGGGACAGGGGGATCTCAGCCCCAGCATTTT. Its translation: CAIISYGTGGSQPQHF.